This TCR beta chain comes out of a study of post-analysis software for immune sequencing data. Findings and caveats of the study: When patients were compared with controls, 4 or 5 TRBV segments were more frequent, TRBV5-6, TRBV5-1 and TRBV20-1 among them. Normalized Chao1 diversity was significantly reduced in patients versus controls.

This clonotype appeared a few times. Its antigen is as yet unknown. Unique molecular identifiers tagged the TCR beta cDNA libraries. TCRdb re-analysed the PCR reads in MiXCR, keeping a single row per CDR3 protein. The table has under 200,000 distinct CDR3 sequences, 25% to 30% seen once. The V gene's germline CDR1 is WSHSY and CDR2 SAAADI. The CDR3 contains 14 residues. Between the trimmed V and J ends, which lost 8 bases and 3 bases, there was a span of 17 bases. The sample consisted of blood. The origin of this receptor is a girl aged 2 to 17 with multiple sclerosis. The V and J genes are TRBV10-2 and TRBJ2-7, with a tentative D call TRBD2 (6 bases). Written as DNA, the CDR3 is TGCGCCAGCCGCCGGGAGCCGGGCATCTACGAGCAGTACTTC. Amino acids: CASRREPGIYEQYF.